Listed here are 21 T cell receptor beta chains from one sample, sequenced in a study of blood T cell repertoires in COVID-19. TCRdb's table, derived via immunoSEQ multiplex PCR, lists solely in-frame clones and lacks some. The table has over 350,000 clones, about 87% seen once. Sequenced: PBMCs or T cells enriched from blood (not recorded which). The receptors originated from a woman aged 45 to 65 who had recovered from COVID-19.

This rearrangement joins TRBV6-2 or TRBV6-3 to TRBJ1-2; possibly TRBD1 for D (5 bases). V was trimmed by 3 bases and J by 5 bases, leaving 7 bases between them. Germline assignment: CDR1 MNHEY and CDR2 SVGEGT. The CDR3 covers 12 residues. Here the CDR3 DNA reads TGTGCCAGCAGTTATACAGGTTATGGCTACACCTTC. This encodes CASSYTGYGYTF.

The CDR3, as DNA: TGTGCCAGCTCACCGCAGCGCTCAAGGGAAGCTTTCTTT. It translates to CASSPQRSREAFF. This chain connects TRBV18 to TRBJ1-1; unclear D gene. V was cut by 3 bases and J by 8 bases, with 13 bases left in between. The CDR3 extends over 13 amino acids. Germline V gene sequence: CDR1 KGHSH, CDR2 LQKENI.

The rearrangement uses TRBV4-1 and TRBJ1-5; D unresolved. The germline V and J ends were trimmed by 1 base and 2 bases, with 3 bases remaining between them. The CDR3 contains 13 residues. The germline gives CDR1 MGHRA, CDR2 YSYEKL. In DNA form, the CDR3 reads TGCGCCAGCAGCCAAGTCGGCAATCAGCCCCAGCATTTT. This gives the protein CASSQVGNQPQHF.

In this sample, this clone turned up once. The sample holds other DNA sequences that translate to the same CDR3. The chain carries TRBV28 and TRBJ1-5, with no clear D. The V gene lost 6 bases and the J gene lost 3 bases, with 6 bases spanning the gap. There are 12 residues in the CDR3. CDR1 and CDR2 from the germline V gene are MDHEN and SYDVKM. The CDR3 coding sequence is TGTGCCAGCAGCGAGGCCAATCAGCCCCAGCATTTT. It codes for CASSEANQPQHF.

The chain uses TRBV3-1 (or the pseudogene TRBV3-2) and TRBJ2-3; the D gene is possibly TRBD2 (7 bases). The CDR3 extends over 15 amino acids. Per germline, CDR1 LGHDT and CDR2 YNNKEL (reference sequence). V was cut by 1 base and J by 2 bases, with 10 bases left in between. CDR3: CASSQGGGYTDTQYF. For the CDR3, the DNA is TGTGCCAGCAGCCAAGGCGGGGGCTACACAGATACGCAGTATTTT.

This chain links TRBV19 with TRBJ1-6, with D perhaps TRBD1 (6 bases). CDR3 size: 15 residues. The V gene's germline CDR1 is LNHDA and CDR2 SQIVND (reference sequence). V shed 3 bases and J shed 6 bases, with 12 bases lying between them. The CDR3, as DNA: TGTGCCAGTAGTATTGAGGGGACACCTAATTCACCCCTCCACTTT. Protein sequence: CASSIEGTPNSPLHF. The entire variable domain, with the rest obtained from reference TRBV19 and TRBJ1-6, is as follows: DGGITQSPKYLFRKEGQNVTLSCEQNLNHDAMYWYRQDPGQGLRLIYYSQIVNDFQKGDIAEGYSVSREKKESFPLTVTSAQKNPTAFYLCASSIEGTPNSPLHFGNGTRLTVT.

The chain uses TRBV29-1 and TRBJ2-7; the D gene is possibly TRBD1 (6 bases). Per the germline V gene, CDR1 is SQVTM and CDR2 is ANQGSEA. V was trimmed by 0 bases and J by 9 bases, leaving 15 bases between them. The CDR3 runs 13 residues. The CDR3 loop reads CSVEDIQGFGQYF. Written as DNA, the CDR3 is TGCAGCGTTGAAGACATACAGGGTTTTGGGCAGTACTTC.

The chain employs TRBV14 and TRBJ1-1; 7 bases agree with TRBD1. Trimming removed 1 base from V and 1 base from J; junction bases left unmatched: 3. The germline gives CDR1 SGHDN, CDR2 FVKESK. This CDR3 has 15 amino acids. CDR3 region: CASSQGQGGNTEAFF. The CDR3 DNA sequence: TGTGCCAGCAGCCAAGGGCAGGGGGGGAACACTGAAGCTTTCTTT.

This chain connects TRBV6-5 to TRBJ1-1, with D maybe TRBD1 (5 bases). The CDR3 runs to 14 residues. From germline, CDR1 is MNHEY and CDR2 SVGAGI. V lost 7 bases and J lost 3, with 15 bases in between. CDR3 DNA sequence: TGTGCCAGCACTATACTCAGGGTTGACACTGAAGCTTTCTTT. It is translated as CASTILRVDTEAFF.

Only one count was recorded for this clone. In DNA form, the CDR3 reads TGCAGCGTTGAAGATCCTTTTGGCGGCCTCCACAATGAGCAGTTCTTC. It yields the protein CSVEDPFGGLHNEQFF. The chain uses TRBV29-1 and TRBJ2-1, with no clear D. Trimming shortened V by 0 bases and J by 5 bases, and 17 bases separated the two germline ends. This CDR3 is 16 amino acids long. Per germline, CDR1 SQVTM and CDR2 ANQGSEA.

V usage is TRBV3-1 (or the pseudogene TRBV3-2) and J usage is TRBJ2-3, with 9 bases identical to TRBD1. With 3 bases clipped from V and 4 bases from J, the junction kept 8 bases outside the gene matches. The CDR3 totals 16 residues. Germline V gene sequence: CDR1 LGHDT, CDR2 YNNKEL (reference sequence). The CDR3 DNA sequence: TGTGCCAGCAGCCACCGCGGACGGACAGGGGCAGATACGCAGTATTTT. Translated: CASSHRGRTGADTQYF.

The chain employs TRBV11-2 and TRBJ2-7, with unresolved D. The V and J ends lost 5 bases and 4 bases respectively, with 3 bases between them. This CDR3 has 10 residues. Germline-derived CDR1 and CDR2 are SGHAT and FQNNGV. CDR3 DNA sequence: TGTGCCAGCAGCCTTTACGAGCAGTACTTC. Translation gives CASSLYEQYF.

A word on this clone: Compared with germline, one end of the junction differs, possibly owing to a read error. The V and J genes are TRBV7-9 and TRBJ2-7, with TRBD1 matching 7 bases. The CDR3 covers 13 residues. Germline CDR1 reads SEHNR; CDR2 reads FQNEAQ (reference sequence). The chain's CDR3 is CASSTRDSPRKHF. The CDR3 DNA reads TGTGCCAGCAGCACCAGGGACAGCCCCCGAAAGCACTTC.

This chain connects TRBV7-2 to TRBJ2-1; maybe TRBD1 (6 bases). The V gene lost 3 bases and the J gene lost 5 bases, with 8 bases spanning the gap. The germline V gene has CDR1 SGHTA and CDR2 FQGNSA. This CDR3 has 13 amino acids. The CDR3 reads CASSFYRDNEQFF. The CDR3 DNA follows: TGTGCCAGCAGCTTTTACAGGGACAATGAGCAGTTCTTC. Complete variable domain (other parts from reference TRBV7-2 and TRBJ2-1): GAGVSQSPSNKVTEKGKDVELRCDPISGHTALYWYRQSLGQGLEFLIYFQGNSAPDKSGLPSDRFSAERTGGSVSTLTIQRTQQEDSAVYLCASSFYRDNEQFFGPGTRLTVL.

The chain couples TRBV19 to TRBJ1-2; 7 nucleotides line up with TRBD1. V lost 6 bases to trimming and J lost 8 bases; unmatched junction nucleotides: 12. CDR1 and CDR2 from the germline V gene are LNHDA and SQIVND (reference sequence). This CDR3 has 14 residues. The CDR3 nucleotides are TGTGCCAGTAGCCCCCCACAGGGGTGGCAAGGCTACACCTTC. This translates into CASSPPQGWQGYTF.

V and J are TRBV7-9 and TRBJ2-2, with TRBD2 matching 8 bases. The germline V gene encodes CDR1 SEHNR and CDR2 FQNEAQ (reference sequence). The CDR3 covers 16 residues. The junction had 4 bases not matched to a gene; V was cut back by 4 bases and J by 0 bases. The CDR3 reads CASSYSSGTNTGELFF. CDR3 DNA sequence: TGTGCCAGCAGCTATAGTAGCGGGACGAACACCGGGGAGCTGTTTTTT.

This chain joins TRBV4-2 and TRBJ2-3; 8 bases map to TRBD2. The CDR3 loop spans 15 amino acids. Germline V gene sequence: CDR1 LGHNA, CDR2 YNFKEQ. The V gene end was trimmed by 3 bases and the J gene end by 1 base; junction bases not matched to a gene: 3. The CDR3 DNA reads TGTGCCAGCAGCCACCTTAGCGGGGGCACAGATACGCAGTATTTT. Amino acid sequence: CASSHLSGGTDTQYF.

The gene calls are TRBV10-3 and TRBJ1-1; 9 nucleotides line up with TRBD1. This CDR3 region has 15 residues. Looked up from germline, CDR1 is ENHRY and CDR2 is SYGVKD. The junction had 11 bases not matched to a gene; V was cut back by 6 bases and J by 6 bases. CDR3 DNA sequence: TGTGCCATCAGAAGACCGGGACAGGGTACCGCTGAAGCTTTCTTT. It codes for CAIRRPGQGTAEAFF.

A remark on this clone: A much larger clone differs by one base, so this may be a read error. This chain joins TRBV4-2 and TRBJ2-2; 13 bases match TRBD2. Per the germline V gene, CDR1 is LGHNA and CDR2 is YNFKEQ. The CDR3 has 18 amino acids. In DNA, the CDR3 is TGTGCCACCAGCCAAAGCCACACTAGCGGGGGGGTGATCGGGGAGCTGTTTTTT. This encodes CATSQSHTSGGVIGELFF.

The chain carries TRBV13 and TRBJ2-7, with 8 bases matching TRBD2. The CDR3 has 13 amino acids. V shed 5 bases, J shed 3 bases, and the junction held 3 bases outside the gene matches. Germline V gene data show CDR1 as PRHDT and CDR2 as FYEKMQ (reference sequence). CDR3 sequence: CASSRSGGYEQYF. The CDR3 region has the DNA TGTGCCAGCAGCCGAAGCGGGGGCTACGAGCAGTACTTC.

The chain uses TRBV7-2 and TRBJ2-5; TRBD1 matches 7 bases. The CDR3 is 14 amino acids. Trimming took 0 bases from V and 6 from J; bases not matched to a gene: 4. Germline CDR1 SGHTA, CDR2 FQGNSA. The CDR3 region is CASSLAGGVKTQYF. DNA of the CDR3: TGTGCCAGCAGCTTAGCAGGGGGCGTGAAGACCCAGTACTTC.